The 30 T cell receptor beta chains given below trace back to one sample, sequenced in a study of blood T cell repertoires in COVID-19. This table comes from immunoSEQ multiplex PCR, and its TCRdb copy is limited to in-frame clones, with some not included. The sample has about 280,000 clones; about 89% are singletons. Sample: peripheral blood. The source of these receptors is a middle-aged man with active or convalescent COVID-19.

The chain couples TRBV2 to TRBJ2-5, with TRBD2 matching 7 bases. Germline V gene sequence: CDR1 SNHLY, CDR2 FYNNEI. V gave up 6 bases and J gave up 5 bases; unmatched junction bases: 24. The CDR3 runs to 19 residues. DNA for the CDR3: TGTGCCAGCAGGCGACGGAGGTCCGGGGGAGGGCCTTTCCGGGAGACCCAGTACTTC. This translates into CASRRRRSGGGPFRETQYF. The full variable domain, rest sourced from reference TRBV2 and TRBJ2-5, is EPEVTQTPSHQVTQMGQEVILRCVPISNHLYFYWYRQILGQKVEFLVSFYNNEISEKSEIFDDQFSVERPDGSNFTLKIRSTKLEDSAMYFCASRRRRSGGGPFRETQYFGPGTRLLVL.

The genes are TRBV7-9 and TRBJ2-1, with D perhaps matching TRBD1 (6 bases). CDR3 length: 14 residues. V was trimmed by 1 base and J by 8 bases, leaving 12 bases between them. Germline-derived CDR1 and CDR2 are SEHNR and FQNEAQ (reference sequence). CDR3: CASSLVEGGHEQFF. The CDR3 DNA is TGTGCCAGCAGCTTAGTGGAAGGGGGACATGAGCAGTTCTTC.

J is TRBJ1-1 and V is TRBV30, with TRBD1 as a possible D gene (6 bases). The CDR3 totals 14 residues. The germline V gene has CDR1 GTSNPN and CDR2 SVGIG (reference sequence). Trimming left V 1 base short and J 1 base short, with 10 bases between. This CDR3 reads CAWSGGHENTEAFF. CDR3 nucleotide sequence: TGTGCCTGGAGTGGGGGACACGAGAACACTGAAGCTTTCTTT.

Only a few counts were recorded for this clone. This chain joins TRBV30 and TRBJ2-2, with D tentatively TRBD2 (5 bases). Trimming removed 7 bases at V and 1 base at J, with 7 bases between. Germline V lookup: CDR1 GTSNPN, CDR2 SVGIG (reference sequence). There are 12 residues in the CDR3. CDR3 sequence (DNA): TGTGCCTCGAGCGGGAACACCGGGGAGCTGTTTTTT. It translates to CASSGNTGELFF.

The CDR3 protein is CASSLLPKWGSEGLVSYEQYF. CDR3 bases: TGCGCCAGCAGCCTCCTCCCAAAGTGGGGTTCGGAGGGGTTAGTTTCCTACGAGCAGTACTTC. This chain uses TRBV4-1 with TRBJ2-7, with D possibly matching TRBD2 (6 bases). This CDR3 spans 21 amino acids. Trimming shortened V by 4 bases and J by 1 base, and 32 bases separated the two germline ends. CDR1 MGHRA and CDR2 YSYEKL come from the germline V gene.

This clone was picked up many times. The V gene is TRBV9, the J gene TRBJ1-3; D is uncertain. CDR3 size: 15 residues. Trimming removed 4 bases at V and 1 base at J, with 12 bases between. Germline V gives CDR1 SGDLS, CDR2 YYNGEE. The CDR3 here is CASSSRSSSGNTIYF. The CDR3 DNA reads TGTGCCAGCAGCTCTAGGTCCAGTTCTGGAAACACCATATATTTT.

This clone was counted once. The V call is TRBV27, the J call TRBJ1-5; 7 bases are a match to TRBD1. The CDR3 spans 18 residues. Unmatched junction bases numbered 12, after V lost 4 bases and J lost 0 bases. In germline, CDR1 is MNHEY, CDR2 SMNVEV (reference sequence). The chain's CDR3 is CASSSRKLDRLSNQPQHF. The CDR3 DNA reads as TGTGCCAGCAGTTCACGGAAACTGGACAGGCTTAGCAATCAGCCCCAGCATTTT.

This clone was counted a few times. The genes are TRBV2 and TRBJ1-6; 8 positions match TRBD1. CDR3 size: 13 residues. Trimming cost V 9 bases and J 12 bases; bases outside gene matches: 10. Germline loops: CDR1 SNHLY, CDR2 FYNNEI. CDR3 sequence: CARSTAGGVPLHF. The CDR3, as DNA: TGTGCCAGAAGCACGGCAGGGGGCGTACCCCTCCACTTT.

The gene calls are TRBV11-2 and TRBJ2-2; tentatively, D is TRBD2 (6 bases). The CDR3 covers 13 residues. The germline V and J ends were trimmed by 2 bases and 8 bases, with 9 bases remaining between them. CDR1 is SGHAT and CDR2 is FQNNGV in the germline V gene. CDR3 bases: TGTGCCAGCAGCTTACGCGGGACGGGGGAGCTGTTTTTT. Translation: CASSLRGTGELFF.

The gene calls are TRBV28 and TRBJ1-5, with D unresolved. CDR3 size: 13 residues. Germline CDR1 MDHEN, CDR2 SYDVKM. Trimming pared 9 bases from V and 7 bases from J, leaving 16 bases between. The CDR3 DNA follows: TGTGCCAGTCTCCGGGGTCCAAAACAGCCCCAGCATTTT. It codes for CASLRGPKQPQHF.

The rearrangement uses TRBV6-5 and TRBJ1-5; D is ambiguous. Trimming shortened V by 3 bases and J by 0 bases, and 6 bases separated the two germline ends. The CDR3 runs 14 residues. CDR1 MNHEY and CDR2 SVGAGI come from the germline V gene. CDR3 coding DNA: TGTGCCAGCAGTTATTCCGGTAGCAATCAGCCCCAGCATTTT. Protein: CASSYSGSNQPQHF.

Only one count was recorded for this clone. This sequence joins TRBV12-3 or TRBV12-4 and TRBJ1-2, with TRBD1 identical over 7 bases. The V gene end was trimmed by 6 bases and the J gene end by 11 bases; junction bases not matched to a gene: 9. The CDR3 totals 12 residues. CDR3 region: CASSDTTGIYTF. CDR3 sequence (DNA): TGTGCCAGCAGCGACACGACAGGGATATACACCTTC.

The chain links TRBV21-1 to TRBJ1-4; the table's D gene call, TRBD1, was not cross checked with the DNA. TRBV21-1 is flagged as a pseudogene. The CDR3 contains 15 residues. The CDR3 protein is CASSKAPTGEQKLFF. The CDR3, as DNA: TGTGCCAGCAGCAAAGCGCCGACAGGAGAGCAAAAACTGTTTTTT.

This sequence joins TRBV14 and TRBJ2-7; perhaps TRBD2 as D (6 bases). The V and J ends lost 4 bases and 4 bases respectively, with 26 bases between them. This CDR3 is built from 18 residues. From germline, CDR1 is SGHDN and CDR2 FVKESK. The CDR3 coding sequence is TGTGCCAGCAGCCCCACCATGGGCAGCGGGCGCCGTAAGTACGAGCAGTACTTC. Its translation is CASSPTMGSGRRKYEQYF.

This rearrangement joins TRBV6-5 to TRBJ2-7; possibly TRBD1 for D (6 bases). Germline values: CDR1 MNHEY, CDR2 SVGAGI. Trimming removed 8 bases at V and 7 bases at J, with 15 bases between. This CDR3 is built from 12 residues. CDR3 coding DNA: TGTGCCAGCGGCAGGGGAGTGGAGGAGCAGTACTTC. It codes for CASGRGVEEQYF.

In this sample, this clone turned up a few times. The CDR3 bases are TGCGCCAGCAGCTTGTGGGGACAGAACACCGGGGAGCTGTTTTTT. Its translation is CASSLWGQNTGELFF. The gene calls are TRBV5-1 and TRBJ2-2; a weak D match, TRBD1 (6 bases). Germline V CDR1 and CDR2: SGHRS, YFSETQ. V was pared by 1 base and J by 1 base, with 8 bases between. The CDR3 length is 15 residues.

The genes are TRBV27 and TRBJ2-1; 8 bases fit TRBD2. The germline V gene has CDR1 MNHEY and CDR2 SMNVEV (reference sequence). The junction had 17 bases not matched to a gene; V was cut back by 5 bases and J by 8 bases. The CDR3 length is 17 residues. CDR3 bases: TGTGCCAGCAGTCTCGACCCCCCTCCGGGGGGGCAAGATGAGCAGTTCTTC. Amino acid sequence: CASSLDPPPGGQDEQFF.

This rearrangement joins TRBV6-5 to TRBJ1-1; no definite D call. This CDR3 comprises 13 residues. Germline lookup yields CDR1 MNHEY and CDR2 SVGAGI. V was pared by 5 bases and J by 0 bases, with 7 bases between. Here the CDR3 reads CASSPQMNTEAFF. In DNA, the CDR3 is TGTGCCAGCAGTCCCCAGATGAACACTGAAGCTTTCTTT.

This sequence joins TRBV2 and TRBJ2-7; a possible D gene is TRBD1 (5 bases). CDR3 length equals 14 residues. The germline V and J ends were trimmed by 7 bases and 7 bases, with 20 bases remaining between them. From germline, CDR1 is SNHLY and CDR2 FYNNEI. Written as DNA, the CDR3 is TGTGCCAGCACAAAAGTGGGCAGGGCCGGGGAGCAGTACTTC. Translation: CASTKVGRAGEQYF.

The CDR3, as DNA: TGCGCCAGCGCCAACAGGGGATCCTACGAGCAGTACTTC. Translation gives CASANRGSYEQYF. J is TRBJ2-7 and V is TRBV5-1; 7 nucleotides match TRBD1. The CDR3 length is 13 residues. J gave up 1 base and V 7 bases, and 5 bases lay outside the gene matches. Germline CDR1 SGHRS, CDR2 YFSETQ.

J is TRBJ2-1 and V is TRBV9; D is perhaps TRBD1 (5 bases). Germline V lookup: CDR1 SGDLS, CDR2 YYNGEE. V was shortened by 5 bases and J by 8 bases, with 26 bases between the two germline ends. This CDR3 contains 17 residues. In DNA form, the CDR3 reads TGTGCCAGCAGTGCTATAGCCGGTGCGCCTACAGGCGATGAGCAGTTCTTC. The encoded protein is CASSAIAGAPTGDEQFF.

J is TRBJ2-1 and V is TRBV6-5; D may be TRBD2 (5 bases). Trimming pared 4 bases from V and 6 bases from J, leaving 19 bases between. The CDR3 runs 16 residues. Germline V lookup: CDR1 MNHEY, CDR2 SVGAGI. CDR3 nucleotides: TGTGCCAGCAGTTTTAACGCGGGCCCCTCCAGCAATGAGCAGTTCTTC. Its protein is CASSFNAGPSSNEQFF.

The rearrangement uses TRBV28 and TRBJ1-5; TRBD1 agrees at 9 bases. Germline V gene data show CDR1 as MDHEN and CDR2 as SYDVKM. V gave up 10 bases and J gave up 4 bases; unmatched junction bases: 5. This CDR3 is built from 13 residues. The CDR3 protein is CAIGQGRNQPQHF. In nucleotides, the CDR3 is TGTGCCATCGGACAGGGGCGGAATCAGCCCCAGCATTTT.

The CDR3 protein is CASSIGPRTGELFF. As DNA, the CDR3 is TGTGCCAGTAGTATTGGTCCCAGGACCGGGGAGCTGTTTTTT. The chain is built from TRBV19 and TRBJ2-2, with D uncertain. V gave up 3 bases and J gave up 5 bases, with 10 bases separating them. The germline CDR1 and CDR2 sequences are LNHDA and SQIVND (reference sequence). CDR3 size: 14 residues.

In the case of this clone: In the same sample, other DNA sequences code for this CDR3. This chain connects TRBV5-6 to TRBJ1-2, with a tentative D call TRBD1 (6 bases). Germline V gene sequence: CDR1 SGHDT, CDR2 YYEEEE. The CDR3 totals 13 residues. V was cut by 0 bases and J by 3 bases, with 6 bases left in between. CDR3 nucleotides: TGTGCCAGCAGCTTGGGGACAGACTATGGCTACACCTTC. This codes for CASSLGTDYGYTF.

V and J are TRBV5-1 and TRBJ2-4, with TRBD2 matching over 8 bases. Germline V CDR1 and CDR2: SGHRS, YFSETQ. V trimming: 5 bases; J trimming: 4 bases; junction bases outside the gene matches: 5. The CDR3 is made up of 14 amino acids. CDR3 bases: TGCGCCAGCAGGCCAGCGGGGGAAAAAAACATTCAGTACTTC. This codes for CASRPAGEKNIQYF.

This clone was seen only once. The rearrangement joins TRBV7-9 to TRBJ2-7; 11 nucleotides match TRBD1. CDR1 and CDR2 (germline): SEHNR, FQNEAQ (reference sequence). CDR3 length: 14 amino acids. Trimming at V came to 6 bases and at J to 5 bases, leaving 6 bases not matched to a gene. The DNA of the CDR3 is TGTGCCAGCAGTTCGGGACAGGGGGGTCACGAGCAGTACTTC. The encoded protein is CASSSGQGGHEQYF.

The chain joins TRBV24-1 to TRBJ1-1; 9 nucleotides align to TRBD1. Trimming cost V 5 bases and J 1 base; bases outside gene matches: 1. The CDR3 extends over 14 amino acids. The germline V gene encodes CDR1 KGHDR and CDR2 SFDVKD. The CDR3 DNA follows: TGTGCCACCAGTGGGGACAGGGAGAACACTGAAGCTTTCTTT. The encoded protein is CATSGDRENTEAFF.

The chain carries TRBV19 and TRBJ2-5, with 9 bases aligning to TRBD2. The germline CDR1 and CDR2 sequences are LNHDA and SQIVND (reference sequence). This CDR3 is built from 15 residues. V lost 2 bases, J lost 1 base, and 2 bases stayed unmatched. The CDR3, as DNA: TGTGCCAGTAGTATACCTAGCGGGGTCCAAGAGACCCAGTACTTC. Amino acids: CASSIPSGVQETQYF.

V gene TRBV19 combines with J gene TRBJ1-4; D is possibly TRBD1 (6 bases). Germline V gives CDR1 LNHDA, CDR2 SQIVND (reference sequence). This CDR3 has 15 residues. The ends were cut back, 3 bases at V and 7 bases at J, with 15 bases in the middle. CDR3 DNA: TGTGCCAGTAGTATGGGGGCTCGGCTTGGTGAAAAACTGTTTTTT. Its translation is CASSMGARLGEKLFF.